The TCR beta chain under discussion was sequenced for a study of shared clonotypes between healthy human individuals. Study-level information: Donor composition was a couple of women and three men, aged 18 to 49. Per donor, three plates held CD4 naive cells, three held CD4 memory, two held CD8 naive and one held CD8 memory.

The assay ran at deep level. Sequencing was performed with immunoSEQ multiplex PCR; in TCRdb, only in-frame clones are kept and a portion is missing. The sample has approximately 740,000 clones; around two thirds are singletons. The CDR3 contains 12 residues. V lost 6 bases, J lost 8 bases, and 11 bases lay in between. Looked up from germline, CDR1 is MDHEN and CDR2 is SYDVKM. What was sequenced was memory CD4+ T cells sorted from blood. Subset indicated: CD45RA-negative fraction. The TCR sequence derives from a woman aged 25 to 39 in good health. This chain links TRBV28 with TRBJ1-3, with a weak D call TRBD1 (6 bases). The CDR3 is CASSPRGDTIYF. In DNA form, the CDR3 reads TGTGCCAGCAGCCCTAGGGGGGACACCATATATTTT.